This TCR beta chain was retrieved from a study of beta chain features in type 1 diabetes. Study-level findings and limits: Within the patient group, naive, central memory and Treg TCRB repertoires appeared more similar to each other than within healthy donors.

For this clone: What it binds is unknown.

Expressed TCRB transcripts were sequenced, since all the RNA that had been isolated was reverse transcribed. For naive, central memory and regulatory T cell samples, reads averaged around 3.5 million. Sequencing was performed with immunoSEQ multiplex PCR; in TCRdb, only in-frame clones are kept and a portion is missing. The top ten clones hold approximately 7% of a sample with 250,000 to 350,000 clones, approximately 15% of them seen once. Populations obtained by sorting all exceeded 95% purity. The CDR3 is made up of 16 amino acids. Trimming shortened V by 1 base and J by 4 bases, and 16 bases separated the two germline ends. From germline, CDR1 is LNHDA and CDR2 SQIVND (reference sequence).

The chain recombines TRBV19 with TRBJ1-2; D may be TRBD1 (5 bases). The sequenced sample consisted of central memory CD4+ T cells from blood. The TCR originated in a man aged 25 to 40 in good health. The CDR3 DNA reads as TGTGCCAGTAGTATAGGGTCAGGGAGGCCCCTCTATGGCTACACCTTC. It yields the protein CASSIGSGRPLYGYTF.